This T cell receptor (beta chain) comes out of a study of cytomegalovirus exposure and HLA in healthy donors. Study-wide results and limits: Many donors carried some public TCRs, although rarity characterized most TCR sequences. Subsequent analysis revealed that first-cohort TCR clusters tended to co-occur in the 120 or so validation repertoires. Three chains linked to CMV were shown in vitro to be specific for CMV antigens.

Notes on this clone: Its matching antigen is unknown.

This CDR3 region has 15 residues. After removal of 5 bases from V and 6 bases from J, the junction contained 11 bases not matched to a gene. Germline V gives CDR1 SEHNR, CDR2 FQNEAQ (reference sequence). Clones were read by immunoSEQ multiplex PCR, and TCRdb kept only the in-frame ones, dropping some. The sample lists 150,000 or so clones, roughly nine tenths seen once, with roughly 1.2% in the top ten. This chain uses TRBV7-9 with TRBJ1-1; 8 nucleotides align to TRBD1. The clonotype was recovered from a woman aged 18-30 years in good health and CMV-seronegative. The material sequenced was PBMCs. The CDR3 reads CASSGQGGAFAEAFF. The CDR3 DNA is TGTGCCAGCAGCGGACAGGGAGGGGCTTTCGCTGAAGCTTTCTTT.